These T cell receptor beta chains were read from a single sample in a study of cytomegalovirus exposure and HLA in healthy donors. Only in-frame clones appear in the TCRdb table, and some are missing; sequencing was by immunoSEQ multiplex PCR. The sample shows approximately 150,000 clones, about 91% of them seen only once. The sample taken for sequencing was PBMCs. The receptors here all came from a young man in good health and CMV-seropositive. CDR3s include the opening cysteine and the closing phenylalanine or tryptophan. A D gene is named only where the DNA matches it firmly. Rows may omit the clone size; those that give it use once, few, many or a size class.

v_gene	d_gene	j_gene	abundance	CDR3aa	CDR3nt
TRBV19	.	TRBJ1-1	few	CASSLRVDTEAFF	TGTGCCAGTAGCCTTCGGGTTGACACTGAAGCTTTCTTT
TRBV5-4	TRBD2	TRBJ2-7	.	CASSLAASGGTYEQYF	TGTGCCAGCAGCTTGGCCGCTAGCGGGGGGACCTACGAGCAGTACTTC
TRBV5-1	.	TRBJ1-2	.	CASSGGILGYGYTF	TGCGCCAGCAGCGGGGGGATCCTGGGCTATGGCTACACCTTC
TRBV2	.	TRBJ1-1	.	CASSEALRVTEAFF	TGTGCCAGCAGTGAAGCGCTTCGGGTCACTGAAGCTTTCTTT
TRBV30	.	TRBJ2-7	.	CAWGVGGGYEQYF	TGTGCCTGGGGGGTTGGGGGAGGCTACGAGCAGTACTTC
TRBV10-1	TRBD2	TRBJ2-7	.	CASSGGGLAGAQQYF	TGCGCCAGCAGTGGGGGAGGGCTAGCGGGAGCTCAGCAGTACTTC
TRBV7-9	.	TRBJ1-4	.	CASSLERRTNEKLFF	TGTGCCAGCAGCTTAGAACGCAGGACTAATGAAAAACTGTTTTTT
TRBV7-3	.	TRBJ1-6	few	CASSLTGTGSPLHF	TGTGCCAGCAGCTTAACGGGCACAGGGTCACCCCTCCACTTT
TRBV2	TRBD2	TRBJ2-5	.	CASSGLAEETQYF	TGTGCCAGTTCGGGACTAGCTGAAGAGACCCAGTACTTC
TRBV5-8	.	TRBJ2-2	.	CASSLSFTGELFF	TGTGCCAGCAGCTTGTCCTTTACCGGGGAGCTGTTTTTT
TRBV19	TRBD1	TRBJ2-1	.	CASSIATGAPEQFF	TGTGCCAGTAGTATCGCCACAGGGGCCCCTGAGCAGTTCTTC
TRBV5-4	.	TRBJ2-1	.	CASSLMAGAYNEQFF	TGTGCCAGCAGCTTGATGGCGGGGGCTTACAATGAGCAGTTCTTC
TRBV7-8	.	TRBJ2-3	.	CASIDRDKTDTQYF	TGTGCCAGCATCGACCGGGACAAAACAGATACGCAGTATTTT
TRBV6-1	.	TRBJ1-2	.	CASSEATGNYGYTF	TGTGCCAGCAGTGAAGCGACGGGGAACTATGGCTACACCTTC
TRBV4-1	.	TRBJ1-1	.	CASSQGPWQGSAFF	TGCGCCAGCAGCCAAGGGCCTTGGCAGGGTTCAGCTTTCTTT
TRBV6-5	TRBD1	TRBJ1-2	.	CASSYTGTGDGYTF	TGTGCCAGCAGTTACACCGGGACAGGGGATGGCTACACCTTC
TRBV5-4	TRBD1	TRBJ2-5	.	CASSLDRTGGGGTQYF	TGTGCCAGCAGCTTGGATAGGACAGGGGGCGGTGGGACCCAGTACTTC
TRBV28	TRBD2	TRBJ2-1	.	CASRGGLGLNEQFF	TGTGCCAGCAGGGGAGGACTAGGTCTCAATGAGCAGTTCTTC
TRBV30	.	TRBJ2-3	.	CAWSPPSDTQYF	TGTGCCTGGAGTCCCCCTTCAGATACGCAGTATTTT
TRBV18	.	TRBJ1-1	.	CASSPPARATEAFF	TGTGCCAGCTCACCACCGGCCAGGGCCACTGAAGCTTTCTTT
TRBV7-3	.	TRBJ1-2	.	CASSAPGPQTF	TGTGCCAGCAGCGCCCCTGGGCCCCAAACCTTC
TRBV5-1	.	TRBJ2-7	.	CASSLGTVSYEQYF	TGCGCCAGCAGCTTGGGCACGGTCTCCTACGAGCAGTACTTC
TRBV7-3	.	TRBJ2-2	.	CASSLFTIQGTGELFF	TGTGCCAGCAGCCTATTCACCATACAGGGAACCGGGGAGCTGTTTTTT
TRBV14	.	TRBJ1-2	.	CASSPQGSYGYTF	TGTGCCAGCAGTCCACAGGGTTCCTATGGCTACACCTTC
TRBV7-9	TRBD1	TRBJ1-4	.	CASSRTSGTGDEKLFF	TGTGCCAGCAGCCGAACGTCCGGGACAGGGGATGAAAAACTGTTTTTT
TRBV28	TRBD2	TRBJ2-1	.	CASNPWSGGPHNEQFF	TGTGCCAGCAACCCCTGGAGCGGGGGGCCCCACAATGAGCAGTTCTTC
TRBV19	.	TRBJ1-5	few	CASSIIQLNQPQHF	TGTGCCAGTAGTATAATACAGCTCAATCAGCCCCAGCATTTT
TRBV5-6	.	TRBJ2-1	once	CASSLEGLHVGAGQFF	TGTGCCAGCAGCTTGGAAGGCCTACATGTGGGCGCTGGGCAGTTCTTC
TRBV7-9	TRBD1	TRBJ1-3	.	CASSLAGQGARNTIYF	TGTGCCAGCAGCTTAGCGGGACAGGGGGCTCGGAACACCATATATTTT
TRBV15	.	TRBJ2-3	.	CATSRDPGQRRFTDTQYF	TGTGCCACCAGCAGAGATCCAGGACAGCGAAGGTTCACAGATACGCAGTATTTT
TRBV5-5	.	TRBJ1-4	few	CASSSEGLGEKLFF	TGTGCCAGCAGCTCGGAGGGCCTGGGTGAAAAACTGTTTTTT
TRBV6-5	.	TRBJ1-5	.	CASSYSLTGDQPQHF	TGTGCCAGCAGTTACTCCTTGACGGGGGATCAGCCCCAGCATTTT
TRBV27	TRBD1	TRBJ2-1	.	CASSLRQGAGYEQFF	TGTGCCAGCAGTTTAAGACAGGGGGCCGGGTATGAGCAGTTCTTC
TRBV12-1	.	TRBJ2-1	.	CASSFTGLLYNEQFF	TGTGCCAGCAGCTTCACGGGACTCCTCTACAATGAGCAGTTCTTC
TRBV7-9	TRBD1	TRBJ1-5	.	CASSPGQGLSQPQHF	TGTGCCAGCAGCCCCGGACAGGGACTCAGTCAGCCCCAGCATTTT
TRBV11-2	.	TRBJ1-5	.	CASSLAGLEPQHF	TGTGCCAGCAGCCTCGCGGGGTTGGAGCCCCAGCATTTT
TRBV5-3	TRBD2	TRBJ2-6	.	CARSLAGLAAPGANVLTF	TGTGCCAGAAGCTTGGCCGGGCTAGCGGCGCCTGGGGCCAACGTCCTGACTTTC
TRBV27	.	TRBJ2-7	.	CASSLQISYEQYF	TGTGCCAGCAGTTTACAAATCTCCTACGAGCAGTACTTC
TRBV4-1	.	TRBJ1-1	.	CASSQELLIMNTEAFF	TGCGCCAGCAGCCAAGAATTACTGATTATGAACACTGAAGCTTTCTTT
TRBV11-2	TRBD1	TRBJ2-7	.	CASSLDEPWRTGLNEQYF	TGTGCCAGCAGCTTAGACGAGCCGTGGAGGACAGGGTTAAACGAGCAGTACTTC